These 24 T cell receptor beta chains originate from one sample sequenced in a study of cytomegalovirus exposure and HLA in healthy donors. The PCR made use of 60 Vbeta and 13 Jbeta primers. The table came from immunoSEQ multiplex PCR; TCRdb's copy has only in-frame clones and leaves some out. The sample has 160,000 or so clones; roughly four fifths are singletons. The specimen sequenced was PBMCs. All receptors derive from a male donor in good health and CMV-seropositive.

The CDR3 region has the DNA TGTGCTAGTGGTTTTGGCGGGACTAAAGAGACCCAGTACTTC. This translates into CASGFGGTKETQYF. This chain connects TRBV12-5 to TRBJ2-5; 7 bases align to TRBD2. Unmatched junction bases numbered 4, after V lost 3 bases and J lost 3 bases. The CDR3 loop spans 14 amino acids. Looked up from germline, CDR1 is LGHNT and CDR2 is FRNRAP.

The chain has TRBV28 and TRBJ1-2; D is unclear. The CDR3 extends over 12 amino acids. CDR1 is MDHEN, CDR2 SYDVKM, per germline. Trimming took off 8 bases at V and 4 bases at J, with 11 bases between the two ends. CDR3 sequence (DNA): TGTGCCAGCTACACCTACAGCTATGGCTACACCTTC. As protein: CASYTYSYGYTF.

This chain links TRBV30 with TRBJ1-2; D perhaps matches TRBD1 (5 bases). V lost 4 bases and J lost 6, with 9 bases in between. This CDR3 region has 11 residues. Germline V gene data show CDR1 as GTSNPN and CDR2 as SVGIG (reference sequence). CDR3: CAWKQGDGYTF. The CDR3 region has the DNA TGTGCCTGGAAGCAGGGCGATGGCTACACCTTC.

The J gene is TRBJ1-5, the V gene TRBV5-6; no clear D. The ends were cut back, 0 bases at V and 5 bases at J, with 3 bases in the middle. Germline V CDR1 and CDR2: SGHDT, YYEEEE. The CDR3 runs to 12 residues. CDR3 sequence (DNA): TGTGCCAGCAGCTTGGGAGATCAGCCCCAGCATTTT. This codes for CASSLGDQPQHF. Drawing the rest from reference TRBV5-6 and TRBJ1-5, the complete variable domain is DAGVTQSPTHLIKTRGQQVTLRCSPKSGHDTVSWYQQALGQGPQFIFQYYEEEERQRGNFPDRFSGHQFPNYSSELNVNALLLGDSALYLCASSLGDQPQHFGDGTRLSIL.

The J gene is TRBJ1-5, the V gene TRBV27; D is unclear. CDR3 length equals 16 residues. The V end was cut by 1 base, the J end by 0 bases, with 10 bases between. From germline, CDR1 is MNHEY and CDR2 SMNVEV (reference sequence). CDR3 region: CASSLLSSISNQPQHF. DNA of the CDR3: TGTGCCAGCAGTTTATTGAGCTCGATTAGCAATCAGCCCCAGCATTTT.

This clone was detected a few times. This chain uses TRBV5-1 with TRBJ2-2; the match to TRBD1 covers 8 bases. Per germline, CDR1 SGHRS and CDR2 YFSETQ. The CDR3 sequence is 14 residues long. The junction had 4 bases not matched to a gene; V was cut back by 6 bases and J by 3 bases. The CDR3, as DNA: TGCGCCAGCAAGACAGGGGCGGACACCGGGGAGCTGTTTTTT. As protein: CASKTGADTGELFF.

This rearrangement joins TRBV30 to TRBJ1-4; 9 bases match TRBD1. J was trimmed by 8 bases and V by 5 bases; bases with no gene match: 0. CDR1 is GTSNPN, CDR2 SVGIG, per germline (reference sequence). This CDR3 is 11 amino acids long. CDR3: CAWDRGEKLFF. CDR3 DNA sequence: TGTGCCTGGGACAGGGGGGAAAAACTGTTTTTT.

The chain employs TRBV11-2 and TRBJ2-3; TRBD2 aligns across 13 bases. The CDR3 is made up of 18 amino acids. The V gene end was trimmed by 1 base and the J gene end by 10 bases; junction bases not matched to a gene: 14. Germline loops: CDR1 SGHAT, CDR2 FQNNGV. The CDR3 here is CASSLVGGGGLAGIAQYF. CDR3 DNA sequence: TGTGCCAGCAGCTTAGTAGGGGGAGGGGGACTAGCGGGAATTGCGCAGTATTTT.

The rearrangement uses TRBV10-3 and TRBJ1-4; TRBD1 agrees at 7 bases. The germline gives CDR1 ENHRY, CDR2 SYGVKD. V shed 4 bases and J 6 bases; nucleotides not matched to a gene: 2. The CDR3 totals 13 residues. Here the CDR3 reads CAISADRDEKLFF. DNA of the CDR3: TGTGCCATCAGTGCCGACAGGGATGAAAAACTGTTTTTT.

The rearrangement links TRBV9 to TRBJ1-4, with 7 bases fitting TRBD1. The CDR3 is made up of 15 amino acids. Germline assignment: CDR1 SGDLS and CDR2 YYNGEE. With V trimmed by 3 bases and J by 4 bases, 6 bases remained unmatched. The CDR3 reads CASSARGAGNEKLFF. As DNA, the CDR3 is TGTGCCAGCAGCGCCAGGGGGGCCGGTAATGAAAAACTGTTTTTT. The variable domain in full, with the rest retrieved from reference TRBV9 and TRBJ1-4, is DSGVTQTPKHLITATGQRVTLRCSPRSGDLSVYWYQQSLDQGLQFLIQYYNGEERAKGNILERFSAQQFPDLHSELNLSSLELGDSALYFCASSARGAGNEKLFFGSGTQLSVL.

V usage is TRBV9 and J usage is TRBJ1-6; weak D call: TRBD1 (6 bases). Trimming pared 2 bases from V and 6 bases from J, leaving 15 bases between. The germline V gene has CDR1 SGDLS and CDR2 YYNGEE. There are 16 residues in the CDR3. This chain's CDR3 is CASSVDRTRTNSPLHF. The DNA for the CDR3 is TGTGCCAGCAGCGTTGACAGGACCCGTACTAATTCACCCCTCCACTTT. Supplemented by reference TRBV9 and TRBJ1-6, the full variable domain reads DSGVTQTPKHLITATGQRVTLRCSPRSGDLSVYWYQQSLDQGLQFLIQYYNGEERAKGNILERFSAQQFPDLHSELNLSSLELGDSALYFCASSVDRTRTNSPLHFGNGTRLTVT.

This clone was picked up a small number of times. J is TRBJ2-3 and V is TRBV4-3; perhaps TRBD2 as D (6 bases). This CDR3 comprises 15 residues. V was shortened by 5 bases and J by 1 base, with 13 bases between the two germline ends. Germline values: CDR1 LGHNA, CDR2 YSLEER. CDR3 coding DNA: TGCGCCAGCAGCAAGACTAGTTGGGGCACAGATACGCAGTATTTT. The encoded protein is CASSKTSWGTDTQYF.

The chain recombines TRBV2 with TRBJ2-1; 8 bases are a match to TRBD2. J was trimmed by 5 bases and V by 10 bases; bases with no gene match: 7. This CDR3 has 13 amino acids. Germline-derived CDR1 and CDR2 are SNHLY and FYNNEI. CDR3 bases: TGTGCCATAAAGCGGGAGATTCACAATGAGCAGTTCTTC. Amino acid sequence: CAIKREIHNEQFF.

The V gene is TRBV27, the J gene TRBJ2-1; 11 bases are shared with TRBD1. Trimming took 6 bases from V and 1 from J; bases not matched to a gene: 8. CDR1 MNHEY and CDR2 SMNVEV come from the germline V gene (reference sequence). The CDR3 is 17 amino acids. The chain's CDR3 is CASSGQGAYRSYNEQFF. In nucleotides, the CDR3 is TGTGCCAGCAGCGGACAGGGGGCCTATCGTTCCTACAATGAGCAGTTCTTC.

The chain recombines TRBV6-1 with TRBJ1-5, with 8 bases aligning to TRBD1. Germline V gives CDR1 MNHNS, CDR2 SASEGT. Trimming took 3 bases from V and 1 from J; bases not matched to a gene: 2. This CDR3 comprises 15 residues. CDR3 amino acids: CASSDQGASNQPQHF. CDR3 DNA: TGTGCCAGCAGTGACCAGGGGGCAAGCAATCAGCCCCAGCATTTT.

V is TRBV6-5 and J is TRBJ2-1; 8 nucleotides match TRBD1. CDR1 and CDR2 (germline): MNHEY, SVGAGI. V was pared by 5 bases and J by 9 bases, with 3 bases of the junction left unmatched. This CDR3 region has 12 residues. The CDR3: CASSRQGTEQFF. CDR3 nucleotide sequence: TGTGCCAGCAGTCGACAGGGGACTGAGCAGTTCTTC.

The V and J genes are TRBV6-4 and TRBJ2-3; TRBD2 aligns across 8 bases. Germline-derived CDR1 and CDR2 are MRHNA and SNTAGT. This CDR3 is built from 19 residues. The V segment lost 7 bases and the J segment 1 base; nucleotides outside the gene matches: 19. Here the CDR3 DNA reads TGTGCCAGCAAAAAAGGTTTAGCGGGAACAACCCGGGGCACAGATACGCAGTATTTT. This translates into CASKKGLAGTTRGTDTQYF.

The chain is built from TRBV28 and TRBJ2-7; tentative D call: TRBD1 (8 bases). V dropped 10 bases and J dropped 0 bases, with 19 bases sitting between them. The CDR3 has 15 amino acids. The germline V gene has CDR1 MDHEN and CDR2 SYDVKM. The CDR3 DNA is TGTGCCACGTATTTAACAGGGGGGGTCTCCTACGAGCAGTACTTC. Translated, it gives CATYLTGGVSYEQYF.

This chain connects TRBV19 to TRBJ2-3; 16 bases align to TRBD2. The CDR3 is 17 residues long. Germline V CDR1 and CDR2: LNHDA, SQIVND (reference sequence). V gave up 3 bases and J gave up 2 bases; unmatched junction bases: 2. The CDR3 region has the DNA TGTGCCAGTAGTATGGGACTAGCGGGAGGGTACACAGATACGCAGTATTTT. Translation gives CASSMGLAGGYTDTQYF.

V and J are TRBV5-1 and TRBJ2-2; D gene unclear. Germline CDR1 reads SGHRS; CDR2 reads YFSETQ. CDR3 length: 14 residues. Trimming took 2 bases from V and 8 from J, leaving 13 bases between them. As DNA, the CDR3 is TGCGCCAGCAGCTTTGTAGGCTCCGGGGGGGAGCTGTTTTTT. This gives the protein CASSFVGSGGELFF.

This chain joins TRBV10-3 and TRBJ2-1; 14 bases line up with TRBD2. The CDR3 covers 15 residues. Germline trimming cut 6 bases from V and 9 bases from J; bases unmatched to any gene: 7. From germline, CDR1 is ENHRY and CDR2 SYGVKD. DNA of the CDR3: TGTGCCATCAGCCCCGGGACTAGCGGGAGAGCTGAGCAGTTCTTC. Protein sequence: CAISPGTSGRAEQFF.

V and J are TRBV19 and TRBJ1-1; D not resolved. Trimming shortened V by 1 base and J by 2 bases, and 26 bases separated the two germline ends. CDR3 length: 20 residues. Germline CDR1 reads LNHDA; CDR2 reads SQIVND (reference sequence). The CDR3 nucleotides are TGTGCCAGTAGTATAGGCTCGGCGAGGGAAGTCTTGATGAGAAACACTGAAGCTTTCTTT. This encodes CASSIGSAREVLMRNTEAFF.

The chain carries TRBV18 and TRBJ1-2; D uncertain. Germline loops: CDR1 KGHSH, CDR2 LQKENI. Trimming removed 3 bases from V and 6 bases from J, with 8 bases in between. The CDR3 is 12 amino acids. As DNA, the CDR3 is TGTGCCAGCTCACCCCTAGAGGATGGCTACACCTTC. It codes for CASSPLEDGYTF.

The chain joins TRBV14 to TRBJ1-2; D remains ambiguous. The CDR3 has 17 residues. Germline CDR1 is SGHDN and CDR2 is FVKESK. V lost 4 bases, J lost 0 bases, and 18 bases lay in between. CDR3 in amino acids: CASSRSGGTVTNYGYTF. For the CDR3, the DNA is TGTGCCAGCAGCCGTTCGGGAGGAACAGTAACTAACTATGGCTACACCTTC.